The sequence of this TCR beta chain was determined in a study of T cell repertoires in cytomegalovirus infection. Study-level background: Recently identified HLA-C-restricted CMV epitopes were among the peptides used. Public TCR beta signatures were indicative of both CMV infection and a matching HLA type.

From germline, CDR1 is MNHEY and CDR2 SVGAGI. Trimming took off 8 bases at V and 5 bases at J, with 15 bases between the two ends. There are 13 residues in the CDR3. TCRdb re-called the reads with MiXCR, one entry per CDR3 protein. The sample records approximately 600,000 distinct CDR3 sequences, under 45% being singletons. Broader study findings: The response measured ex vivo was dominated by TCR beta clonotypes (HLA-C-restricted and CMV-specific). People with CMV and the relevant HLA were identified by cumulative public TCR beta family frequency.

Concerning this clonotype: Its antigen remains unidentified.

The rearrangement joins TRBV6-5 to TRBJ2-5; D unclear. The starting material was cultured PBMCs, obtained from culture after CMV antigen stimulation. The source of this sequence is a human donor in good health (CMV status not recorded). Some clones in this sample may be carry-over from other donors' samples. CDR3 sequence: CASRTPAGETQYF. The CDR3 coding sequence is TGTGCCAGCCGCACCCCGGCCGGGGAGACCCAGTACTTC.